This is a list of T cell receptor beta chains from one sample in a study of Ad26.COV2.S vaccination and SARS-CoV-2 variants. The protocol was immunoSEQ multiplex PCR, while the TCRdb copy is restricted to in-frame clones and leaves out a portion. The sample has just under 250,000 clones, over 75% seen once. The sample was peripheral blood, taken in a trial of Ad26.COV2.S vaccine versus placebo. Receptors were obtained from a person aged 18-65 years who received the Ad26.COV2.S COVID-19 vaccine or a placebo. Each CDR3 is given with its conserved first and last residue. The D gene is left open where the match is weak. Size is stated for part of the rows, as once, few or many counts, or as a class when the clone is expanded.

d_call	clone_size	v_call	j_call	cdr3_aa	cdr3_nt
NA	NA	TRBV11-2	TRBJ1-2	CASSLGGLVGGYTF	TGTGCCAGCAGCTTAGGGGGTCTGGTCGGCGGCTACACCTTC
NA	few	TRBV14	TRBJ2-7	CASSSTGTEQYF	TGTGCCAGCAGCTCAACAGGAACCGAGCAGTACTTC
NA	NA	TRBV5-5	TRBJ2-7	CASSPLPTVQAYEQYF	TGTGCCAGCAGCCCCCTCCCGACGGTCCAGGCCTACGAGCAGTACTTC
TRBD1	NA	TRBV9	TRBJ1-1	CASSPRTGGMNTEAFF	TGTGCCAGCAGCCCCCGGACAGGGGGCATGAACACTGAAGCTTTCTTT
TRBD1	NA	TRBV9	TRBJ1-3	CASSGLTGAGNTIYF	TGTGCCAGCAGCGGCTTGACAGGGGCTGGAAACACCATATATTTT
NA	NA	TRBV4-3	TRBJ2-7	CASSQDSAGSPYEQYF	TGCGCCAGCAGCCAAGATTCGGCAGGGAGCCCCTACGAGCAGTACTTC
NA	NA	TRBV25-1	TRBJ2-7	CASSDRLASSYEQYF	TGTGCCAGCAGTGACCGTCTAGCGTCCTCCTACGAGCAGTACTTC
NA	NA	TRBV3-1/TRBV3-2	TRBJ2-7	CASSPRGVRMGQYF	TGTGCCAGCAGCCCCAGGGGAGTACGCATGGGGCAGTACTTC
TRBD1	NA	TRBV18	TRBJ2-7	CASSLTGGSYEQYF	TGTGCCAGCTCTTTAACAGGGGGCTCTTACGAGCAGTACTTC
NA	NA	TRBV3-1/TRBV3-2	TRBJ1-3	CASSPSARSGNTIYF	TGTGCCAGCAGTCCCTCGGCGCGCTCTGGAAACACCATATATTTT
TRBD1	NA	TRBV6-1	TRBJ2-7	CASSERPGGWYEQYF	TGTGCCAGCAGTGAAAGGCCAGGGGGCTGGTACGAGCAGTACTTC
TRBD1	NA	TRBV6-5	TRBJ2-7	CASSRTGSYEQYF	TGTGCCAGCAGCCGGACAGGAAGCTACGAGCAGTACTTC
NA	NA	TRBV4-3	TRBJ1-4	CASSQLRGVGGEKLFF	TGCGCCAGCAGCCAACTCCGGGGCGTAGGTGGTGAAAAACTGTTTTTT
NA	NA	TRBV11-2	TRBJ2-5	CASSPPIQGAQETQYF	TGTGCCAGCAGCCCTCCGATCCAGGGCGCCCAAGAGACCCAGTACTTC
TRBD1	NA	TRBV10-2	TRBJ2-2	CASSSTGAGELFF	TGCGCCAGCAGCTCTACAGGGGCCGGGGAGCTGTTTTTT
NA	NA	TRBV27	TRBJ2-1	CASSLSPSSYNEQFF	TGTGCCAGCAGTTTATCACCAAGCTCCTACAATGAGCAGTTCTTC
NA	NA	TRBV5-1	TRBJ2-7	CASSPILGSYEQYF	TGCGCCAGCAGCCCCATCTTGGGCTCCTACGAGCAGTACTTC
NA	once	TRBV20-1	TRBJ1-1	CSASRDTIMNTEAFF	TGCAGTGCTAGTCGGGACACTATAATGAACACTGAAGCTTTCTTT
TRBD1	NA	TRBV28	TRBJ1-2	CASHQGARGYTF	TGTGCCAGCCATCAGGGGGCGCGGGGCTACACCTTC
NA	once	TRBV19	TRBJ1-3	CASRDESPGNTIYF	TGTGCCAGTAGAGATGAATCACCTGGAAACACCATATATTTT
NA	NA	TRBV7-2	TRBJ1-2	CASSLYRQEGYTF	TGTGCCAGCAGCTTATATCGACAGGAGGGCTACACCTTC
TRBD2	once	TRBV7-9	TRBJ2-3	CASSLGTSGLDTQYF	TGTGCCAGCAGCTTAGGCACTAGCGGGTTAGATACGCAGTATTTT
NA	NA	TRBV6-2/TRBV6-3	TRBJ2-4	CASSSGEMGNIQYF	TGTGCCAGCAGTTCGGGGGAGATGGGGAACATTCAGTACTTC
NA	NA	TRBV28	TRBJ2-7	CASTKNTGQYF	TGTGCCAGCACTAAGAACACCGGGCAGTACTTC
NA	NA	TRBV27	TRBJ2-7	CASTHSGAGTGAYEQYF	TGTGCCAGCACACATTCAGGAGCAGGCACTGGGGCCTACGAGCAGTACTTC
NA	many	TRBV30	TRBJ2-2	CAWGDRTKNTGELFF	TGTGCCTGGGGAGACAGGACTAAGAACACCGGGGAGCTGTTTTTT
NA	NA	TRBV18	TRBJ2-7	CASSPIGSDEQYF	TGTGCCAGCTCACCAATAGGGTCCGACGAGCAGTACTTC
NA	NA	TRBV28	TRBJ2-1	CASRDGGGYNEQFF	TGTGCCAGCAGGGACGGAGGAGGTTACAATGAGCAGTTCTTC
TRBD1	NA	TRBV18	TRBJ2-7	CASSQGDVFYEQYF	TGTGCCAGCTCTCAGGGGGACGTCTTCTACGAGCAGTACTTC
TRBD2	NA	TRBV4-1	TRBJ2-3	CASSPPRAGGLTDTQYF	TGCGCCAGCAGCCCCCCCCGAGCGGGGGGACTGACAGATACGCAGTATTTT
TRBD2	NA	TRBV24-1	TRBJ2-5	CATSAVGTNQETQYF	TGTGCCACCAGTGCCGTTGGGACTAACCAAGAGACCCAGTACTTC
TRBD1	NA	TRBV6-4	TRBJ2-3	CASRDRGRVTDTQYF	TGTGCCAGCAGGGACAGGGGGCGAGTCACAGATACGCAGTATTTT
TRBD1	NA	TRBV7-6	TRBJ2-3	CASSLAGTGWADTQYF	TGTGCCAGCAGCTTGGCCGGGACAGGGTGGGCAGATACGCAGTATTTT
NA	NA	TRBV7-8	TRBJ2-5	CASSLSGAGRKQETQYF	TGTGCCAGCAGCTTAAGTGGGGCAGGCCGGAAGCAAGAGACCCAGTACTTC
NA	NA	TRBV6-2/TRBV6-3	TRBJ1-6	CASSSRQYNSPLHF	TGTGCCAGCAGTTCTCGACAGTATAATTCACCCCTCCACTTT
NA	NA	TRBV6-5	TRBJ1-2	CASSYSSKDYGYTF	TGTGCCAGCAGTTACTCGAGTAAGGACTATGGCTACACCTTC
TRBD2	NA	TRBV7-9	TRBJ2-4	CASSPRTSGHSKNIQYF	TGTGCCAGCAGCCCCCGGACTAGCGGGCACTCCAAAAACATTCAGTACTTC
TRBD1	NA	TRBV7-7	TRBJ2-5	CASSPRQGAGETQYF	TGTGCTAGCAGCCCTCGACAGGGGGCGGGGGAGACCCAGTACTTC
NA	NA	TRBV3-1/TRBV3-2	TRBJ2-2	CASSQPTGNTGELFF	TGTGCCAGCAGCCAGCCGACAGGGAACACCGGGGAGCTGTTTTTT
NA	NA	TRBV28	TRBJ1-4	CASTATGTSDEKLFF	TGTGCCAGCACCGCAACCGGGACCTCTGATGAAAAACTGTTTTTT
TRBD1	few	TRBV5-1	TRBJ1-4	CASSLGGTGDEKLFF	TGCGCCAGCAGCTTGGGGGGGACAGGGGATGAAAAACTGTTTTTT
NA	NA	TRBV6-2/TRBV6-3	TRBJ2-2	CASSYSKGAGELFF	TGTGCCAGCAGTTACTCGAAAGGGGCCGGGGAGCTGTTTTTT
NA	NA	TRBV29-1	TRBJ2-7	CSGLNRVHEQYF	TGCAGCGGACTAAACAGGGTCCACGAGCAGTACTTC
TRBD2	NA	TRBV28	TRBJ2-7	CASSSPTSGGYEQYF	TGTGCCAGCAGTTCCCCGACTAGCGGGGGCTACGAGCAGTACTTC
NA	NA	TRBV15	TRBJ1-1	CATSTFSGRTNTEAFF	TGTGCCACCAGCACGTTTTCAGGACGCACAAACACTGAAGCTTTCTTT